One T cell receptor (beta chain) is described in this entry. Its cognate antigen is unknown. There are 15 residues in the CDR3. The germline V gene encodes CDR1 SNHLY and CDR2 FYNNEI. The entry originates in a study of T cell responses to AZD1222 COVID-19 vaccine. Study-wide results and caveats: Scientists sampled the repertoires only once the peak T cell response had passed. Spike-wide coverage was observed for vaccine-associated CD4 TCRs, with dominant responses at 160-218 and 743-854. Among those given AZD1222, only 6 or 7 were seropositive at baseline. Possibly, clonal diversity was underestimated; donors were largely white British and included more females.

Generated by immunoSEQ multiplex PCR, the TCRdb table keeps only in-frame clones and is missing some. The sample holds more than 140,000 clones, roughly 88% seen once. The J gene is TRBJ1-2, the V gene TRBV2, with 9 bases that match TRBD1. The TCR sequence derives from an adult in good health. The specimen comprised peripheral blood, sampled on day 0 of MenACWY control vaccination. DNA of the CDR3: TGTGCAGTCGAGGGTCGGGACAGGGAGGACTATGGCTACACCTTC. This gives the protein CAVEGRDREDYGYTF.